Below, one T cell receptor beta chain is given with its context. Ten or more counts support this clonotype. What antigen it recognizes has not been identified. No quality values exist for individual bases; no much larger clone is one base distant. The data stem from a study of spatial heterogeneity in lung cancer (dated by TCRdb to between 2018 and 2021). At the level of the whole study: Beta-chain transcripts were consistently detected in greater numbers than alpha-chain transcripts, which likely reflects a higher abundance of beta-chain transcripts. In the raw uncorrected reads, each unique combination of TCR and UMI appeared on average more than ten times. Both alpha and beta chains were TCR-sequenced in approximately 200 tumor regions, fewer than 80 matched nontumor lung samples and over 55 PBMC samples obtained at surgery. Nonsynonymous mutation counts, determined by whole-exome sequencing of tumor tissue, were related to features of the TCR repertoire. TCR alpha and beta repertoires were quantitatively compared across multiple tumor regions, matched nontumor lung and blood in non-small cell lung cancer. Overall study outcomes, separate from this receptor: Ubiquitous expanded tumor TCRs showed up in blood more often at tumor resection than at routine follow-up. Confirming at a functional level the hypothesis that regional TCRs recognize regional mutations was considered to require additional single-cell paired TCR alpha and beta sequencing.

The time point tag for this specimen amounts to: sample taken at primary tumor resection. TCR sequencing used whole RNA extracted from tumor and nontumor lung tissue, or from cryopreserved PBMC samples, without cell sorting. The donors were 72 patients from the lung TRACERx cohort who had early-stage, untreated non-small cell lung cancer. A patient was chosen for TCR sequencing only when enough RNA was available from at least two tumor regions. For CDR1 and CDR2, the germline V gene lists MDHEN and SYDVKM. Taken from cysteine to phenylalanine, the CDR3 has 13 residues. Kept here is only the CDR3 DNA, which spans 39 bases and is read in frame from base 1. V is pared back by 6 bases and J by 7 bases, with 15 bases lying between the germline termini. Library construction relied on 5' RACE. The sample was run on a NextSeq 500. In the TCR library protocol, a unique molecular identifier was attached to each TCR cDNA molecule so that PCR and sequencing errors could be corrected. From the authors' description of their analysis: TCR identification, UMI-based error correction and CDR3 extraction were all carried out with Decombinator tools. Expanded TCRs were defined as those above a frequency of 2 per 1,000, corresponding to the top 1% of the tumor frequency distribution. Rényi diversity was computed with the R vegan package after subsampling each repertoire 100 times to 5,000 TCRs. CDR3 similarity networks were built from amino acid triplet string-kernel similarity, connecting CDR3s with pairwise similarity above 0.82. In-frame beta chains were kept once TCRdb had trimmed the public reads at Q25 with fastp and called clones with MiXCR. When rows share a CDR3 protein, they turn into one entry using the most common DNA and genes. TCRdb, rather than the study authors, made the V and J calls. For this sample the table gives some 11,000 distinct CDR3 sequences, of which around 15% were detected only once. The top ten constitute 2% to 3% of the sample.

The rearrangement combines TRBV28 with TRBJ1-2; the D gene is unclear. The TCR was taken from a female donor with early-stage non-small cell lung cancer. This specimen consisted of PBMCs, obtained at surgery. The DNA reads TGTGCCAGCAGCGTGGGGTATCTTTCTGGCTACACCTTC. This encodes CASSVGYLSGYTF.